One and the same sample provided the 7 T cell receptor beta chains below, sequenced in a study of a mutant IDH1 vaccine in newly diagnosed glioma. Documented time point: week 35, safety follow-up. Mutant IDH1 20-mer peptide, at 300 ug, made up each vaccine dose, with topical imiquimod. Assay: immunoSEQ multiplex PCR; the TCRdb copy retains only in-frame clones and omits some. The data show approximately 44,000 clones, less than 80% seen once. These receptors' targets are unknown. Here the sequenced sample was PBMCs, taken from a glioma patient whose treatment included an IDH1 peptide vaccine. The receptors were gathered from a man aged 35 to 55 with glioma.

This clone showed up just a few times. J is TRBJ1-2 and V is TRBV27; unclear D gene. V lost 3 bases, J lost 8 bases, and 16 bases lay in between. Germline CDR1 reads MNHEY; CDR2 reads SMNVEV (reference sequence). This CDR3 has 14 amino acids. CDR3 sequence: CASSLRATLGGYTF. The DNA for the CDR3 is TGTGCCAGCAGTTTGCGAGCTACATTGGGCGGCTACACCTTC.

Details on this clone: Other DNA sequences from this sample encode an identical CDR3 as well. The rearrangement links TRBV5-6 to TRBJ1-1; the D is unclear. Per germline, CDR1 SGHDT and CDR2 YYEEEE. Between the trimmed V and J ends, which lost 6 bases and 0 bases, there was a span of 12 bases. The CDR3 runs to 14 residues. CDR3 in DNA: TGTGCCAGCACCCCAGGTGGTGTGAACACTGAAGCTTTCTTT. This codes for CASTPGGVNTEAFF.

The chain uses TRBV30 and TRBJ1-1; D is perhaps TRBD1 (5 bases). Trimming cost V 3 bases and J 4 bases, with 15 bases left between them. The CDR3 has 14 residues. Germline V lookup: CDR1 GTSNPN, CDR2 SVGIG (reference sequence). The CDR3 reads CAWRYGGSGTEAFF. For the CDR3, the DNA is TGTGCCTGGAGATATGGGGGGTCGGGCACTGAAGCTTTCTTT.

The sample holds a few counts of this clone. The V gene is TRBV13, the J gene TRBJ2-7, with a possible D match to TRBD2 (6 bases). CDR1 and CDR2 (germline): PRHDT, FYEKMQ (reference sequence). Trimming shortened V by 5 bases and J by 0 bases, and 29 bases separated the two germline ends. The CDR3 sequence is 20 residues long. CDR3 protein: CASSTLAWEAPGSSSYEQYF. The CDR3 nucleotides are TGTGCCAGCAGCACCCTCGCGTGGGAGGCGCCCGGGAGTAGCTCCTACGAGCAGTACTTC.

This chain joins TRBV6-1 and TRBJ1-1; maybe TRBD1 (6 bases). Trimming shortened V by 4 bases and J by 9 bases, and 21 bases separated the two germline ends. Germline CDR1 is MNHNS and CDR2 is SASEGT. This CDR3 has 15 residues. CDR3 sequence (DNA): TGTGCCAGCAGTGCGAATGGGGAGGACAGTACTAAAGCTTTCTTT. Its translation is CASSANGEDSTKAFF.

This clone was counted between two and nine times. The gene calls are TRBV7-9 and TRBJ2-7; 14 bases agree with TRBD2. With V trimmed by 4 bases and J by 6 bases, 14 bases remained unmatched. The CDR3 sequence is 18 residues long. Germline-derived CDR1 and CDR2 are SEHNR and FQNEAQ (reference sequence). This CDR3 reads CASSSTPGTSGSIFEQYF. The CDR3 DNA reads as TGTGCCAGCAGCTCCACACCCGGGACTAGCGGGAGTATATTCGAGCAGTACTTC.

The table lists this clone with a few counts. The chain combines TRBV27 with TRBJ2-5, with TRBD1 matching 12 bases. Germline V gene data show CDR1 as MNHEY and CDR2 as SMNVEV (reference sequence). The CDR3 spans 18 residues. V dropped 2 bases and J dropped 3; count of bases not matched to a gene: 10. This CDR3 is CASSLKGRGTGGEETQYF. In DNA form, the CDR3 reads TGTGCCAGCAGTTTAAAAGGCCGAGGGACAGGGGGCGAAGAGACCCAGTACTTC.